The 27 T cell receptor beta chains below come from one sample, sequenced in a study of control samples from healthy donors and cancer patients. The table came from immunoSEQ multiplex PCR; TCRdb's copy has only in-frame clones and leaves some out. Of 250,000 to 300,000 clones in the sample, about four fifths were seen once. Sequenced sample: PBMCs. All receptors come from a woman in her sixties or seventies with lung cancer.

The V call is TRBV5-1, the J call TRBJ2-1, with D possibly being TRBD2 (5 bases). Trimming removed 4 bases at V and 6 bases at J, with 14 bases between. This CDR3 is built from 14 residues. Germline CDR1 and CDR2: SGHRS and YFSETQ. CDR3: CASSPGSFVNEQFF. The CDR3, as DNA: TGCGCCAGCAGCCCGGGGTCTTTCGTCAATGAGCAGTTCTTC.

The rearrangement links TRBV7-3 to TRBJ2-2; D is unresolved. Germline V gene sequence: CDR1 SGHTA, CDR2 FQGTGA. V lost 0 bases to trimming and J lost 7 bases, with 0 bases between them. The CDR3 covers 11 residues. The CDR3 reads CASSLTGELFF. DNA of the CDR3: TGTGCCAGCAGCTTAACCGGGGAGCTGTTTTTT.

Details on this clone: At the DNA level, this CDR3 is encoded by other sequences in the same sample as well. The chain employs TRBV5-1 and TRBJ2-5, with 8 nucleotides matching TRBD1. CDR1 and CDR2 from the germline V gene are SGHRS and YFSETQ. The CDR3 is 13 residues long. The trim removed 4 bases at V and 4 bases at J, leaving 3 bases unmatched. The DNA of the CDR3 is TGCGCCAGCAGCCCCGGACAGGGAGAGACCCAGTACTTC. Protein product: CASSPGQGETQYF.

This chain uses TRBV18 with TRBJ2-1; 7 bases fit TRBD2. The CDR3 runs to 15 residues. The junction had 4 bases not matched to a gene; V was cut back by 3 bases and J by 2 bases. Germline V gene lookup returns CDR1 KGHSH and CDR2 LQKENI. CDR3 sequence (DNA): TGTGCCAGCTCACCGGAGCGGGGAACCTACAATGAGCAGTTCTTC. This codes for CASSPERGTYNEQFF.

The count of this clone is one. The genes are TRBV18 and TRBJ2-5; tentative D call: TRBD2 (6 bases). The CDR3 runs 12 residues. The germline CDR1 and CDR2 sequences are KGHSH and LQKENI. V lost 1 base and J 12 bases, leaving 12 bases between the germline ends. Written as DNA, the CDR3 is TGTGCCAGCTCACCACAAATAGGGGAGGAGTACTTC. Protein product: CASSPQIGEEYF.

This sequence joins TRBV6-5 and TRBJ1-3; 8 bases map to TRBD1. Germline V gene data show CDR1 as MNHEY and CDR2 as SVGAGI. The CDR3 is 14 amino acids. Trimming at V came to 6 bases and at J to 2 bases, leaving 3 bases not matched to a gene. The CDR3 DNA is TGTGCCAGCAGAAAACAGGGGGCTGGAAACACCATATATTTT. This sequence encodes CASRKQGAGNTIYF.

This chain connects TRBV3-1 (or the pseudogene TRBV3-2) to TRBJ2-7; D is unresolved. Germline V gene data show CDR1 as LGHDT and CDR2 as YNNKEL (reference sequence). Trimming shortened V by 1 base and J by 2 bases, and 9 bases separated the two germline ends. The CDR3 contains 14 residues. CDR3 nucleotides: TGTGCCAGCAGCCAAGGCACTGCGGCCTACGAGCAGTACTTC. The encoded protein is CASSQGTAAYEQYF.

The chain is built from TRBV9 and TRBJ1-3; D is uncertain. The CDR3 is 15 amino acids. V shed 2 bases and J shed 0 bases, with 9 bases lying between them. Germline loops: CDR1 SGDLS, CDR2 YYNGEE. CDR3 DNA sequence: TGTGCCAGCAGCGTCGATCCTAACTCTGGAAACACCATATATTTT. Translated: CASSVDPNSGNTIYF.

The chain joins TRBV5-1 to TRBJ1-1; no definite D call. Germline V CDR1 and CDR2: SGHRS, YFSETQ. The CDR3 runs to 14 residues. V was clipped by 4 bases and J by 5 bases, with 15 bases between them. In nucleotides, the CDR3 is TGCGCCAGCAGCCTGGCAGGTTCTGGGACTGAAGCTTTCTTT. This encodes CASSLAGSGTEAFF.

The rearrangement links TRBV11-2 to TRBJ2-7; D is perhaps TRBD2 (6 bases). Germline V lookup: CDR1 SGHAT, CDR2 FQNNGV. The CDR3 covers 14 residues. Trimming removed 6 bases from V and 1 base from J, with 13 bases in between. This CDR3 reads CASSHLGLSYEQYF. CDR3 in DNA: TGTGCCAGCAGTCACCTGGGACTTTCCTACGAGCAGTACTTC.

With regard to this clone: Other DNA sequences from this sample encode an identical CDR3 as well. The chain has TRBV5-1 and TRBJ2-5, with TRBD1 identical over 8 bases. The CDR3 loop spans 14 amino acids. The germline gives CDR1 SGHRS, CDR2 YFSETQ. Losses at the gene ends were 4 bases for V and 5 bases for J; bases not matched to a gene: 7. The DNA of the CDR3 is TGCGCCAGCAGCCTAGGACAGGGCGGGGAGACCCAGTACTTC. It is translated as CASSLGQGGETQYF.

The chain joins TRBV6-5 to TRBJ1-3, with D tentatively TRBD1 (6 bases). The CDR3 is 15 amino acids. From germline, CDR1 is MNHEY and CDR2 SVGAGI. Trimming pared 6 bases from V and 0 bases from J, leaving 12 bases between. CDR3 in DNA: TGTGCCAGCAGATGGGACAACCGCTCTGGAAACACCATATATTTT. Protein: CASRWDNRSGNTIYF.

V usage is TRBV6-5 and J usage is TRBJ2-3, with no clear D. Germline assignment: CDR1 MNHEY and CDR2 SVGAGI. V was shortened by 6 bases and J by 4 bases, with 8 bases between the two germline ends. The CDR3 is made up of 12 amino acids. For the CDR3, the DNA is TGTGCCAGCAGCACTATCGCAGATACGCAGTATTTT. Amino acid sequence: CASSTIADTQYF.

This clone was counted only a few times. The chain recombines TRBV4-2 with TRBJ1-5, with TRBD1 as a possible D gene (5 bases). Germline V lookup: CDR1 LGHNA, CDR2 YNFKEQ. V gave up 1 base and J gave up 0 bases, with 16 bases separating them. The CDR3 is 18 amino acids. This CDR3 is CASSQVKGLGGSNQPQHF. For the CDR3, the DNA is TGTGCCAGCAGCCAAGTAAAGGGGCTGGGCGGTAGCAATCAGCCCCAGCATTTT.

The CDR3 reads CASSLSGTSGYEQYF. DNA of the CDR3: TGTGCCAGCAGTCTCAGCGGGACTAGCGGCTACGAGCAGTACTTC. This sequence joins TRBV3-1 (or the pseudogene TRBV3-2) and TRBJ2-7, with 11 positions matching TRBD2. Trimming took 6 bases from V and 3 from J; bases not matched to a gene: 7. The CDR3 extends over 15 amino acids. CDR1 and CDR2 from the germline V gene are LGHDT and YNNKEL (reference sequence).

This rearrangement joins TRBV28 to TRBJ1-2, with TRBD1 matching over 8 bases. Germline V gives CDR1 MDHEN, CDR2 SYDVKM. CDR3 length equals 14 residues. Trimming cost V 4 bases and J 8 bases; bases outside gene matches: 9. The CDR3 reads CASSSKWTGNGYTF. Written as DNA, the CDR3 is TGTGCCAGCAGTTCCAAGTGGACAGGGAACGGCTACACCTTC.

V gene TRBV28 combines with J gene TRBJ2-4; weak D call: TRBD2 (5 bases). This CDR3 region has 12 residues. V was pared by 6 bases and J by 9 bases, with 12 bases between. Germline V lookup: CDR1 MDHEN, CDR2 SYDVKM. CDR3: CASSRVRGIQYF. The CDR3 bases are TGTGCCAGCAGCCGAGTCCGGGGCATTCAGTACTTC.

The chain carries TRBV18 and TRBJ2-5; 10 bases agree with TRBD1. Losses at the gene ends were 4 bases for V and 5 bases for J; bases not matched to a gene: 4. Per the germline V gene, CDR1 is KGHSH and CDR2 is LQKENI. CDR3 length: 14 residues. DNA for the CDR3: TGTGCCAGCTCACGGGACAGGGGATCGGAGACCCAGTACTTC. This sequence encodes CASSRDRGSETQYF.

In its sample, this clone was seen a few times. The chain links TRBV28 to TRBJ2-5, with TRBD2 matching 10 bases. This CDR3 has 16 amino acids. V lost 3 bases to trimming and J lost 0 bases; unmatched junction nucleotides: 4. The germline gives CDR1 MDHEN, CDR2 SYDVKM. Here the CDR3 reads CASSFVGLADQETQYF. The CDR3 coding sequence is TGTGCCAGCAGTTTCGTAGGACTAGCGGACCAAGAGACCCAGTACTTC.

The rearrangement joins TRBV28 to TRBJ1-5; 10 bases line up with TRBD1. V lost 3 bases, J lost 5 bases, and 16 bases stayed unmatched. This CDR3 is 19 amino acids long. Germline V gives CDR1 MDHEN, CDR2 SYDVKM. The CDR3 loop is CASSLRQGARMRSDQPQHF. The DNA for the CDR3 is TGTGCCAGCAGTTTGAGACAGGGGGCGCGGATGAGGTCCGATCAGCCCCAGCATTTT.

On this clone itself: The same CDR3 can be traced to other DNA sequences in this sample. The rearrangement links TRBV18 to TRBJ1-2, with 8 bases that match TRBD1. J was trimmed by 4 bases and V by 2 bases; bases with no gene match: 3. Germline CDR1 KGHSH, CDR2 LQKENI. The CDR3 extends over 14 amino acids. CDR3 bases: TGTGCCAGCTCACCAGGACAGGGCGGCTATGGCTACACCTTC. The encoded protein is CASSPGQGGYGYTF.

The gene calls are TRBV5-4 and TRBJ1-2; 7 bases match TRBD1. V shed 0 bases and J 3 bases; nucleotides not matched to a gene: 5. Germline V gene lookup returns CDR1 SGHNT and CDR2 YYREEE (reference sequence). The CDR3 has 15 amino acids. CDR3 nucleotides: TGTGCCAGCAGCTTGGGCCAGGGGGAAGACTATGGCTACACCTTC. As protein: CASSLGQGEDYGYTF.

In nucleotides, the CDR3 is TGCGCCAGCAGCTTGGACAGCGGCGGGAGGGCCTCTGGAAACATTCAGTACTTC. It encodes CASSLDSGGRASGNIQYF. The chain carries TRBV5-1 and TRBJ2-4; 9 bases map to TRBD2. V lost 0 bases to trimming and J lost 6 bases; unmatched junction nucleotides: 13. This CDR3 has 18 amino acids. Germline lookup yields CDR1 SGHRS and CDR2 YFSETQ.

V is TRBV5-1 and J is TRBJ1-5, with D perhaps matching TRBD1 (5 bases). The germline CDR1 and CDR2 sequences are SGHRS and YFSETQ. The V and J ends lost 4 bases and 5 bases respectively, with 16 bases between them. The CDR3 runs 15 residues. The CDR3 loop is CASSPIDSSYQPQHF. CDR3 in DNA: TGCGCCAGCAGCCCGATAGACAGCAGTTATCAGCCCCAGCATTTT.

A note on this clone: At one end the junction does not follow the germline gene, possibly because of a read error. The CDR3: CASSLARDRDRPAF. As DNA, the CDR3 is TGTGCCAGCAGCTTAGCCCGAGACAGGGACCGACCCGCCTTC. V and J are TRBV7-2 and TRBJ1-2; 7 bases match TRBD1. The CDR3 contains 14 residues. Germline loops: CDR1 SGHTA, CDR2 FQGNSA.

This clone was seen more than once but under ten times. The chain employs TRBV18 and TRBJ2-5, with TRBD1 identical over 8 bases. The CDR3 length is 15 residues. Trimming at V came to 3 bases and at J to 4 bases, leaving 7 bases not matched to a gene. CDR1 and CDR2 (germline): KGHSH, LQKENI. In DNA, the CDR3 is TGTGCCAGCTCACCGACAGGGGACGGGGCAGAGACCCAGTACTTC. It encodes CASSPTGDGAETQYF.

The gene calls are TRBV2 and TRBJ1-1; D call uncertain. The CDR3 has 14 amino acids. Germline V CDR1 and CDR2: SNHLY, FYNNEI. Trimming removed 3 bases at V and 1 base at J, with 9 bases between. Here the CDR3 DNA reads TGTGCCAGCAGTGAGATGGGCAGGAACACTGAAGCTTTCTTT. This translates into CASSEMGRNTEAFF. The variable domain in full, completed from reference TRBV2 and TRBJ1-1, reads EPEVTQTPSHQVTQMGQEVILRCVPISNHLYFYWYRQILGQKVEFLVSFYNNEISEKSEIFDDQFSVERPDGSNFTLKIRSTKLEDSAMYFCASSEMGRNTEAFFGQGTRLTVV.